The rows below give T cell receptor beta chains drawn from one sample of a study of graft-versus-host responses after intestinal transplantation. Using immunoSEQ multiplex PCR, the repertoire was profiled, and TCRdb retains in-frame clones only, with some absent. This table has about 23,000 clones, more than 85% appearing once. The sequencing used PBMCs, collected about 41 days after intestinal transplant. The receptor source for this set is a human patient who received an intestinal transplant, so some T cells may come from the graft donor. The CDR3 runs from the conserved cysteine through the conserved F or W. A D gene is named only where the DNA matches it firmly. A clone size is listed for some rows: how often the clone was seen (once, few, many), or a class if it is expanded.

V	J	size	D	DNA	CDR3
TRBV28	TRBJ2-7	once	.	TGTGCCAGCAGCCGACATTCGAGCTCCTACGAGCAGTACTTC	CASSRHSSSYEQYF
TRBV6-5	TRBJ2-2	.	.	TGTGCCAGCAGTTTCTCCGGGGTTCTGGTCCCCGGGGAGCTGTTTTTT	CASSFSGVLVPGELFF
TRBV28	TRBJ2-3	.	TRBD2	TGTGCCAGCAGTTTATCGACTAGCCGCACAGATACGCAGTATTTT	CASSLSTSRTDTQYF
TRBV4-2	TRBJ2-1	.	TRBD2	TGTGCCAGCAGCCGACCTCTAGCTAGCGGGGACAATGAGCAGTTCTTC	CASSRPLASGDNEQFF
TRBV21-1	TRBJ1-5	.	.	TGTGCCAGCAGTGGGCAGTTTAATAGCAATCAGCCCCAGCATTTT	CASSGQFNSNQPQHF
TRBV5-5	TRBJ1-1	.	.	TGTGCCAGCAGCCCCGAAGGACAGTTTGAAGCTTTCTTT	CASSPEGQFEAFF
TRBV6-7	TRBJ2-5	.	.	TGTGCCAGCAGTTACTCCGGCAGGGAAGAGACCCAGTACTTC	CASSYSGREETQYF
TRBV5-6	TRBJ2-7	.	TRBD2	TGTGCCAGCAGCTTGGCCAGCGGGATACACGAGCAGTACTTC	CASSLASGIHEQYF
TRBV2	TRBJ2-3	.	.	TGTGCCAGCAGTGACCGGGACAAATCTTCAGATACGCAGTATTTT	CASSDRDKSSDTQYF
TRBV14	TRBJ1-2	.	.	TGTGCCAGCAGCCAAGATTATGGTGGCGGCTACACCTTC	CASSQDYGGGYTF
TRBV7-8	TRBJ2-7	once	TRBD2	TGTGCCAGCAGCTTAGCGCTCGGGGGGGAACCAGCAGGCGAGCAGTACTTC	CASSLALGGEPAGEQYF
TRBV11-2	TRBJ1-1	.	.	TGTGCCAGCAGCTCTCTTCAGGGGCCTAGGAACACTGAAGCTTTCTTT	CASSSLQGPRNTEAFF
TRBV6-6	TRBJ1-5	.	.	TGTGCCAGCAGCCCCCCGCCGCCCCAGCATTTT	CASSPPPPQHF
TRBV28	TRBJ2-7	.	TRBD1	TGTGCCAGCACCCCTGGGCAGGGGGACGAGCAGTACTTC	CASTPGQGDEQYF
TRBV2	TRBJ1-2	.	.	TGTGCCAGCACAAAATTAGGGACTAACTATGGCTACACCTTC	CASTKLGTNYGYTF
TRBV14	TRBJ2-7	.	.	TGTGCCAGCAGCCAAGAGGCCAGGTTCAGCTCCTACGAGCAGTACTTC	CASSQEARFSSYEQYF
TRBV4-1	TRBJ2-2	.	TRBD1	TGCGCCAGCAGCCAAGATACAGGGGACACCGGGGAGCTGTTTTTT	CASSQDTGDTGELFF
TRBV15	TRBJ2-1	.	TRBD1	TGTGCCACCGGGACAGGGCCGGGCAATGAGCAGTTCTTC	CATGTGPGNEQFF
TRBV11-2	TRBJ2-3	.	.	TGTGCCGGCAGCTTCGGCGGCCCTAGCACAGATACGCAGTATTTT	CAGSFGGPSTDTQYF
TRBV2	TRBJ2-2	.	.	TGTGCCAGCGAAGGGCGGACAACCGGGGAGCTGTTTTTT	CASEGRTTGELFF
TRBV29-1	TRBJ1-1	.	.	TGCAGCGTTGAACCCCTGGGGAACACTGAAGCTTTCTTT	CSVEPLGNTEAFF
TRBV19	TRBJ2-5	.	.	TGTGCCAGTAGTATAGCTAATAGTCAAGAGACCCAGTACTTC	CASSIANSQETQYF
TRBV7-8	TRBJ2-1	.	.	TGTGCCAGCAGCTTCCTCTACGGTGTAAATGAGCAGTTCTTC	CASSFLYGVNEQFF
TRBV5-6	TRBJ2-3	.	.	TGTGCCAGCAGCTTAGGAGGAGCGGTAAGCACAGATACGCAGTATTTT	CASSLGGAVSTDTQYF
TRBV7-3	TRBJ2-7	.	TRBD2	TGTGCCAGCAGCTTAAGCGGGAGCTCCTACGAGCAGTACTTC	CASSLSGSSYEQYF
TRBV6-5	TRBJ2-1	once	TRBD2	TGTGCCAGCAGCCCGGGACTAGCGGAGTACAATGAGCAGTTCTTC	CASSPGLAEYNEQFF
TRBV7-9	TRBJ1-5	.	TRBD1	TGTGCCAGCAGCTTAGCGGACAGGGAGAATCAGCCCCAGCATTTT	CASSLADRENQPQHF
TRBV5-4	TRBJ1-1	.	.	TGTGCCAGCATCGCGAGCAGGGGCACTGAAGCTTTCTTT	CASIASRGTEAFF
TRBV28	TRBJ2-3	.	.	TGTGCCAGCAGTTCAGGGATTCGGGGCGACAGCACAGATACGCAGTATTTT	CASSSGIRGDSTDTQYF
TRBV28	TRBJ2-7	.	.	TGTGCCAGCAGTTTCAACAGGGTTACCTACGAGCAGTACTTC	CASSFNRVTYEQYF
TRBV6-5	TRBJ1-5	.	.	TGTGCCAGCAAGTCCCTTCATAGCAATCAGCCCCAGCATTTT	CASKSLHSNQPQHF
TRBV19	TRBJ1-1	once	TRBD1	TGTGCCAGTAGCCCTGGGACAGTCAACACTGAAGCTTTCTTT	CASSPGTVNTEAFF
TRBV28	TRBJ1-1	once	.	TGTGCCAGCAGAGACCCGGGACGGCAAACCCAGAACACTGAAGCTTTCTTT	CASRDPGRQTQNTEAFF
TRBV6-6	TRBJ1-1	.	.	TGTGCCAGCAGTTACTGGGACAACACTGAAGCTTTCTTT	CASSYWDNTEAFF
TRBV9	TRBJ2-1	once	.	TGTGCCAGTAGCTCGTCTAGCCGGAATGAGCAGTTCTTC	CASSSSSRNEQFF
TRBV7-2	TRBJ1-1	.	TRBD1	TGTGCCAGCAGCTTAGAGGGGACAGGGACTGAAGCTTTCTTT	CASSLEGTGTEAFF
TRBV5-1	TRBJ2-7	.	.	TGCGCCAGCAGCTTGGGAGGGACCTCCTACGAGCAGTACTTC	CASSLGGTSYEQYF